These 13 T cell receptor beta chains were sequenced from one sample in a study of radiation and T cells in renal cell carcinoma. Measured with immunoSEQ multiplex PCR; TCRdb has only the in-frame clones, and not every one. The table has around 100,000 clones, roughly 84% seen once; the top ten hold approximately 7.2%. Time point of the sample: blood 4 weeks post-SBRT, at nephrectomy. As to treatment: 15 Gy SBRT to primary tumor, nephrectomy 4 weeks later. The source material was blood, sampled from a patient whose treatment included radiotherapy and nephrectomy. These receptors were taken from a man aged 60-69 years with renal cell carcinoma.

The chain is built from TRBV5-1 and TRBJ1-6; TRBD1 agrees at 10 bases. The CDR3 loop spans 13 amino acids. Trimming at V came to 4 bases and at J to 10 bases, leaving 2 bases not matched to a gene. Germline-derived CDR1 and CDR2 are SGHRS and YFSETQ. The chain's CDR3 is CASSGTGDSPLHF. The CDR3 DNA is TGCGCCAGCAGCGGGACAGGGGACTCACCCCTCCACTTT.

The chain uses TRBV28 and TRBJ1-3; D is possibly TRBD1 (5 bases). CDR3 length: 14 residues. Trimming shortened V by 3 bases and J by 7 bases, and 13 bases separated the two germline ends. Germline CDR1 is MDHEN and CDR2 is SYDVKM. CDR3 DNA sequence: TGTGCCAGCAGTTTTTCGGGCGGGGCCAACACCATATATTTT. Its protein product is CASSFSGGANTIYF. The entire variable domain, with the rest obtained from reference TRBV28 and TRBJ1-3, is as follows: DVKVTQSSRYLVKRTGEKVFLECVQDMDHENMFWYRQDPGLGLRLIYFSYDVKMKEKGDIPEGYSVSREKKERFSLILESASTNQTSMYLCASSFSGGANTIYFGEGSWLTVV.

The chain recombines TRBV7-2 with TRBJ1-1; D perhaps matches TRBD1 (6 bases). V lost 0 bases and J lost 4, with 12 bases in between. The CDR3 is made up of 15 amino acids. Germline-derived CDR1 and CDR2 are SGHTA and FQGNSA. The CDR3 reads CASSLAGARGTEAFF. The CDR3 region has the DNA TGTGCCAGCAGCTTAGCGGGGGCAAGGGGCACTGAAGCTTTCTTT.

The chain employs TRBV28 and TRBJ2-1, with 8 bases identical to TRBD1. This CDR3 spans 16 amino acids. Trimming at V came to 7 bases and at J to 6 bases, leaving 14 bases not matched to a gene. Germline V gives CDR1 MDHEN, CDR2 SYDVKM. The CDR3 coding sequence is TGTGCCAGCAACTCATATCGCAGGACAGGGACCAATGAGCAGTTCTTC. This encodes CASNSYRRTGTNEQFF.

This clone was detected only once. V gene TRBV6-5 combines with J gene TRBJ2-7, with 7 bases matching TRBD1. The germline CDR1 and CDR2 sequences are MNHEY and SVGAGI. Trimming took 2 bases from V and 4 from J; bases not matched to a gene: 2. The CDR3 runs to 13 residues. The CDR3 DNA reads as TGTGCCAGCAGTTACAGGGGGCAGTACGAGCAGTACTTC. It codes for CASSYRGQYEQYF.

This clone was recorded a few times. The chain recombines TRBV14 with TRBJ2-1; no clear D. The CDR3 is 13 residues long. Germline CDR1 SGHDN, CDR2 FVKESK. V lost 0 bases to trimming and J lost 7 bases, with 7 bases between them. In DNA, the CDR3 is TGTGCCAGCAGCCAAGATCTGGGGAATGAGCAGTTCTTC. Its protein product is CASSQDLGNEQFF.

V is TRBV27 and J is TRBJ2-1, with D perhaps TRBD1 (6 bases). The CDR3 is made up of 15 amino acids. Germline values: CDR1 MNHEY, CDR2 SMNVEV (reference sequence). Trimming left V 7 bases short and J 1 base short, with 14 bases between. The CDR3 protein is CASKGGPDSYNEQFF. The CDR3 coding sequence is TGTGCCAGCAAAGGGGGTCCCGATTCCTACAATGAGCAGTTCTTC.

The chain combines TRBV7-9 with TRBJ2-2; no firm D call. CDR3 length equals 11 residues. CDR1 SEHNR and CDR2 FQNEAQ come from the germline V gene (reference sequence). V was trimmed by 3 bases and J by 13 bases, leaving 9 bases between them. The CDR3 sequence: CASSLNRGLFF. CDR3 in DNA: TGTGCCAGCAGCTTGAATCGAGGGCTGTTTTTT.

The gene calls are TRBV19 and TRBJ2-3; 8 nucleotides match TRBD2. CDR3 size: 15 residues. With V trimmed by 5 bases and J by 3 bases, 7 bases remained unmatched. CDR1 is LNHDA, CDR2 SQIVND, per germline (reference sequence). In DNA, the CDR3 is TGTGCCAGTAGTCCGCGGGGGGCACAGACAGATACGCAGTATTTT. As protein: CASSPRGAQTDTQYF.

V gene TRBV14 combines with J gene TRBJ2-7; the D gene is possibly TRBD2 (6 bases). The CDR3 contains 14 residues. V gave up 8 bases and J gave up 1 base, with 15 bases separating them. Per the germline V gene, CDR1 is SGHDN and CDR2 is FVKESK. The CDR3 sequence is CASGPGDGSYEQYF. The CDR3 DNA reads TGTGCCAGCGGGCCGGGAGACGGGTCCTACGAGCAGTACTTC.

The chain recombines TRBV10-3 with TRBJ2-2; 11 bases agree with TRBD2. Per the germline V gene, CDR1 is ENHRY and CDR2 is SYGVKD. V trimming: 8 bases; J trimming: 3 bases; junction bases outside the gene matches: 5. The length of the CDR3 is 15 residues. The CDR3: CAIQGLAGYTGELFF. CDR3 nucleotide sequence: TGTGCCATCCAAGGACTAGCGGGTTACACCGGGGAGCTGTTTTTT.

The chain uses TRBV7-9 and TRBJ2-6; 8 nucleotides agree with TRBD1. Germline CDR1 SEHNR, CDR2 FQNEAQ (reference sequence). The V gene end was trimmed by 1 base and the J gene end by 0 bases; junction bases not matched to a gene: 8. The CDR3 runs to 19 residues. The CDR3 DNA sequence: TGTGCCAGCAGCTTAGTTTGGGGACAGGAAGGCTCTGGGGCCAACGTCCTGACTTTC. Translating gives CASSLVWGQEGSGANVLTF.

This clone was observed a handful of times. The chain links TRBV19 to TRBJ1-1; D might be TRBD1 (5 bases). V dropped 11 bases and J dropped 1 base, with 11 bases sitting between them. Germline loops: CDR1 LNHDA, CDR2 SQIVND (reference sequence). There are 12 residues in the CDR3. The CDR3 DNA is TGTGCCGTGGGCAGGGAGAACACTGAAGCTTTCTTT. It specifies CAVGRENTEAFF.